This paragraph reports one T cell receptor (beta chain). PCR amplification relied on 60 Vbeta primers (plus 13 Jbeta primers). Libraries were prepared by immunoSEQ multiplex PCR; TCRdb keeps only in-frame clonotypes and omits some of them. The sample lists fewer than 200,000 clones; about 76% were seen once. J was trimmed by 4 bases and V by 1 base; bases with no gene match: 4. The CDR3 is 16 residues long. CDR1 SGHTA and CDR2 FQGNSA come from the germline V gene. The data are from a study of cytomegalovirus exposure and HLA in healthy donors. About the study: A preliminary data release comprised 80 million or so unique TCRs obtained from HLA-typed donors. Ancestry clustering placed around four fifths of 350 to 500 genotyped donors in the Caucasian-associated cluster.

The sequenced material came from PBMCs. The gene calls are TRBV7-2 and TRBJ1-6; 7 nucleotides align to TRBD1. This clonotype originated in a woman in her thirties or forties in good health and CMV-seropositive. The CDR3 DNA follows: TGTGCCAGCAGCTTAGGGGGACAGTCGTATAATTCACCCCTCCACTTT. This encodes CASSLGGQSYNSPLHF.